This T cell receptor (beta chain) was recorded in a study of long-term antiretroviral therapy in people with HIV. This clone appeared a single time. What it binds is unknown. General study results and limits: Upon ART, diversity increased but remained lower than transplant donor controls. HIV repertoires had narrower CDR3 length ranges than controls.

At survey level, the immunoSEQ assay was run in its v3.0 version. This table comes from immunoSEQ multiplex PCR, and its TCRdb copy is limited to in-frame clones, with some not included. The repertoire holds 25,000 to 35,000 clones, 96% seen once, with 2% to 3% in the top ten. The clonotype was recovered from a man aged 25 to 40 with HIV. Material: unsorted PBMCs, obtained approximately 6.8 years after starting antiretroviral therapy.

CDR3 in amino acids: CASRSDFLGTAWAYEQYF. The CDR3 nucleotides are TGTGCAAGTCGCTCGGATTTCCTTGGGACGGCCTGGGCCTACGAGCAGTACTTC. The V and J genes are TRBV12-2 and TRBJ2-7. TRBV12-2 is tagged as a pseudogene. CDR3 length: 18 residues.